The 30 T cell receptor beta chains presented below share a single source sample, sequenced in a study of cytomegalovirus exposure and HLA in healthy donors (dated by TCRdb to the late 2010s). Library prep was done by the immunoSEQ multiplex PCR assay. For the multiplex PCR, a mixture combining 60 forward primers for TCR Vbeta segments and 13 reverse primers for TCR Jbeta segments was used. As stored in TCRdb, this immuneACCESS dataset retains in-frame rearrangements with V and J assigned. A fraction of the clones does not appear; measured against another copy, unresolved V genes explain less than half of the discrepancy, and the remainder lacks a known reason. The sample records 150,000 to 200,000 clones, about 80% of which are singletons. Clones ranked in the top ten supply around 15% of the sample. The sequenced material came from PBMCs. All receptors come from a man aged 45-65 years in good health and CMV-seropositive.

This chain connects TRBV4-3 to TRBJ1-6, with D unclear. Germline CDR1 is LGHNA and CDR2 is YSLEER. The CDR3 contains 16 residues. The V end lost 1 base, the J end lost 5 bases, and 12 bases lay between the germline ends. For the CDR3, the DNA is TGCGCCAGCAGCCAAGCGTCCAACTCTAATAATTCACCCCTCCACTTT. Protein product: CASSQASNSNNSPLHF.

The CDR3 DNA is TGTGCCAGCAGTCGGACAGGGAGGAATGGCTACACCTTC. Encoded protein: CASSRTGRNGYTF. The chain uses TRBV2 and TRBJ1-2; 8 nucleotides match TRBD1. Germline V gene data show CDR1 as SNHLY and CDR2 as FYNNEI. The ends lost 5 bases at V and 6 bases at J; junction bases unmatched: 5. There are 13 residues in the CDR3.

CDR3 sequence (DNA): TGTGCCAGCAGCTTGGCCGAGGGACTAGCGGGGTACAATGAGCAGTTCTTC. Protein product: CASSLAEGLAGYNEQFF. The chain couples TRBV5-8 to TRBJ2-1, with 13 bases fitting TRBD2. Germline trimming cut 0 bases from V and 4 bases from J; bases unmatched to any gene: 4. Looked up from germline, CDR1 is SGHTS and CDR2 is YDEGEE. CDR3 length equals 17 residues. The full variable domain, in which reference TRBV5-8 and TRBJ2-1 provide the parts outside the CDR3, is EAGVTQSPTHLIKTRGQQATLRCSPISGHTSVYWYQQALGLGLQFLLWYDEGEERNRGNFPPRFSGRQFPNYSSELNVNALELEDSALYLCASSLAEGLAGYNEQFFGPGTRLTVL.

This clone has a single count. This rearrangement joins TRBV27 to TRBJ1-4, with 9 bases identical to TRBD1. The V gene's germline CDR1 is MNHEY and CDR2 SMNVEV (reference sequence). The CDR3 consists of 18 residues. Trimming at V came to 6 bases and at J to 1 base, leaving 12 bases not matched to a gene. CDR3 sequence (DNA): TGTGCCAGCAGCCTCGGACAGGGGAACCTCCGAACTAATGAAAAACTGTTTTTT. This sequence encodes CASSLGQGNLRTNEKLFF. Together with reference TRBV27 and TRBJ1-4, the CDR3 gives the full variable domain: EAQVTQNPRYLITVTGKKLTVTCSQNMNHEYMSWYRQDPGLGLRQIYYSMNVEVTDKGDVPEGYKVSRKEKRNFPLILESPSPNQTSLYFCASSLGQGNLRTNEKLFFGSGTQLSVL.

This chain links TRBV28 with TRBJ2-7, with D perhaps matching TRBD2 (5 bases). The CDR3 runs 13 residues. Germline loops: CDR1 MDHEN, CDR2 SYDVKM. In DNA form, the CDR3 reads TGTGTCGTCCTAGGACTGAACTCCTACGAGCAGTACTTC. Its translation is CVVLGLNSYEQYF.

Turning to this clone: The junction does not match germline at one end; this may be a read error. This chain connects TRBV2 to TRBJ2-7; 8 bases align to TRBD1. Germline V CDR1 and CDR2: SNHLY, FYNNEI. The CDR3 consists of 13 residues. CDR3 sequence: CASRTGQVYEQCF. The CDR3 DNA reads as TGTGCCAGCAGGACGGGACAGGTCTACGAGCAGTGCTTC.

V is TRBV27 and J is TRBJ1-5, with D possibly matching TRBD1 (6 bases). CDR1 is MNHEY and CDR2 is SMNVEV in the germline V gene (reference sequence). V lost 5 bases and J 2 bases, leaving 16 bases between the germline ends. The CDR3 extends over 16 amino acids. In DNA, the CDR3 is TGTGCCAGCAGTCCACCGACAGGAGGCGGCAATCAGCCCCAGCATTTT. Encoded protein: CASSPPTGGGNQPQHF.

The J gene is TRBJ2-5, the V gene TRBV4-2; 7 bases match TRBD2. J lost 9 bases, V lost 0 bases, and 10 bases had no gene match. In germline, CDR1 is LGHNA, CDR2 YNFKEQ. CDR3 size: 15 residues. CDR3 protein: CASSQDYSGVESQYF. In nucleotides, the CDR3 is TGTGCCAGCAGCCAAGATTACAGCGGGGTGGAGTCCCAGTACTTC.

The chain carries TRBV9 and TRBJ2-7; TRBD2 is a possible D gene (6 bases). Trimming removed 4 bases at V and 0 bases at J, with 14 bases between. Germline CDR1 and CDR2: SGDLS and YYNGEE. The CDR3 runs to 15 residues. Written as DNA, the CDR3 is TGTGCCAGCAGCCCAAAAAGCGGGTTCTCCTACGAGCAGTACTTC. Its protein is CASSPKSGFSYEQYF.

This clone turned up a few times. The chain joins TRBV10-3 to TRBJ2-5; TRBD1 might be the D (6 bases). Germline lookup yields CDR1 ENHRY and CDR2 SYGVKD. V was trimmed by 6 bases and J by 1 base, leaving 9 bases between them. The CDR3 spans 13 residues. CDR3 loop: CAISRDIQETQYF. CDR3 sequence (DNA): TGTGCCATCAGCCGGGACATCCAAGAGACCCAGTACTTC.

This clone was seen only a few times. The chain links TRBV11-2 to TRBJ1-4; 10 nucleotides align to TRBD1. The J segment lost 8 bases and the V segment lost 5 bases, leaving 5 bases of the junction unmatched. Germline V gene sequence: CDR1 SGHAT, CDR2 FQNNGV. This CDR3 is built from 14 residues. As DNA, the CDR3 is TGTGCCAGCAGCAGGGACAGGGGAGGGGAAAAACTGTTTTTT. This gives the protein CASSRDRGGEKLFF.

CDR3 sequence (DNA): TGTGCCGCCTACCTACCGGGACAGGGACACTCTGGGGCCAACGTCCTGACTTTC. Protein sequence: CAAYLPGQGHSGANVLTF. The rearrangement joins TRBV7-9 to TRBJ2-6; TRBD1 agrees at 9 bases. The CDR3 is 18 amino acids. The germline V gene encodes CDR1 SEHNR and CDR2 FQNEAQ (reference sequence). Unmatched junction bases numbered 14, after V lost 11 bases and J lost 0 bases. The full variable domain, in which reference TRBV7-9 and TRBJ2-6 provide the parts outside the CDR3, is DTGVSQNPRHKITKRGQNVTFRCDPISEHNRLYWYRQTLGQGPEFLTYFQNEAQLEKSRLLSDRFSAERPKGSFSTLEIQRTEQGDSAMYLCAAYLPGQGHSGANVLTFGAGSRLTVL.

The CDR3 loop is CASSPGFSSYNEQFF. CDR3 nucleotide sequence: TGTGCCAGCAGCCCGGGGTTTAGCTCCTACAATGAGCAGTTCTTC. V usage is TRBV7-2 and J usage is TRBJ2-1; possible D gene TRBD2, 5 bases. This CDR3 contains 15 residues. Trimming left V 5 bases short and J 0 bases short, with 11 bases between. Germline-derived CDR1 and CDR2 are SGHTA and FQGNSA.

The chain combines TRBV19 with TRBJ1-1; TRBD1 agrees at 11 bases. CDR1 is LNHDA, CDR2 SQIVND, per germline (reference sequence). Trimming took 3 bases from V and 1 from J; bases not matched to a gene: 4. CDR3 length: 16 residues. CDR3 nucleotides: TGTGCCAGTAGTATTGGACAGGGGGCACGGAACACTGAAGCTTTCTTT. This codes for CASSIGQGARNTEAFF.

V and J are TRBV27 and TRBJ1-4, with D perhaps matching TRBD1 (5 bases). CDR3 length equals 15 residues. In germline, CDR1 is MNHEY, CDR2 SMNVEV (reference sequence). Trimming shortened V by 6 bases and J by 5 bases, and 16 bases separated the two germline ends. The CDR3 region is CASSPDGGSNEKLFF. Here the CDR3 DNA reads TGTGCCAGCAGCCCTGACGGGGGTTCGAATGAAAAACTGTTTTTT.

This clone was counted once. This chain joins TRBV18 and TRBJ2-7; 8 bases map to TRBD1. The CDR3 runs to 13 residues. Trimming removed 6 bases from V and 2 bases from J; junction bases left unmatched: 3. Per the germline V gene, CDR1 is KGHSH and CDR2 is LQKENI. CDR3 region: CASSKGQAYEQYV. DNA for the CDR3: TGTGCCAGCTCCAAGGGACAGGCCTACGAGCAGTACGTC.

The chain combines TRBV5-6 with TRBJ2-1, with unresolved D. Germline values: CDR1 SGHDT, CDR2 YYEEEE. Trimming left V 0 bases short and J 9 bases short, with 10 bases between. The CDR3 sequence is 13 residues long. This CDR3 reads CASSLVGSTEQFF. As DNA, the CDR3 is TGTGCCAGCAGCTTGGTGGGTAGCACTGAGCAGTTCTTC. The full variable domain, completed using reference TRBV5-6 and TRBJ2-1, is DAGVTQSPTHLIKTRGQQVTLRCSPKSGHDTVSWYQQALGQGPQFIFQYYEEEERQRGNFPDRFSGHQFPNYSSELNVNALLLGDSALYLCASSLVGSTEQFFGPGTRLTVL.

The V and J genes are TRBV5-6 and TRBJ2-3; tentatively, D is TRBD1 (6 bases). The CDR3 consists of 13 residues. The germline V and J ends were trimmed by 4 bases and 5 bases, with 11 bases remaining between them. From germline, CDR1 is SGHDT and CDR2 YYEEEE. DNA for the CDR3: TGTGCCAGCAGCCGAGGGGGTGTAGATACGCAGTATTTT. It is translated as CASSRGGVDTQYF.

V and J are TRBV25-1 and TRBJ1-1, with D possibly matching TRBD1 (6 bases). From germline, CDR1 is MGHDK and CDR2 SYGVNS. This CDR3 contains 13 residues. V was shortened by 8 bases and J by 4 bases, with 14 bases between the two germline ends. CDR3 in amino acids: CASATRGSTEAFF. The DNA for the CDR3 is TGTGCCAGCGCCACCAGGGGAAGCACTGAAGCTTTCTTT.

The chain carries TRBV9 and TRBJ1-3; maybe TRBD1 (5 bases). Germline loops: CDR1 SGDLS, CDR2 YYNGEE. The CDR3 consists of 15 residues. The V gene lost 0 bases and the J gene lost 4 bases, with 11 bases spanning the gap. CDR3 loop: CASSVAWGLGNTIYF. The CDR3 nucleotides are TGTGCCAGCAGCGTAGCCTGGGGCTTAGGAAACACCATATATTTT. The full variable domain, its missing parts supplied by reference TRBV9 and TRBJ1-3, is DSGVTQTPKHLITATGQRVTLRCSPRSGDLSVYWYQQSLDQGLQFLIQYYNGEERAKGNILERFSAQQFPDLHSELNLSSLELGDSALYFCASSVAWGLGNTIYFGEGSWLTVV.

This chain connects TRBV27 to TRBJ2-3; no clear D. V lost 5 bases, J lost 0 bases, and 12 bases lay in between. CDR3 length equals 15 residues. From germline, CDR1 is MNHEY and CDR2 SMNVEV (reference sequence). Here the CDR3 reads CASSARVISTDTQYF. The CDR3 coding sequence is TGTGCCAGCAGTGCCCGGGTCATTAGCACAGATACGCAGTATTTT.

The chain has TRBV7-2 and TRBJ1-6, with a weak D call TRBD1 (6 bases). Germline CDR1 SGHTA, CDR2 FQGNSA. The V and J ends lost 1 base and 6 bases respectively, with 10 bases between them. This CDR3 contains 15 residues. The CDR3 reads CASSLDRAVNSPLHF. CDR3 in DNA: TGTGCCAGCAGCTTAGACAGGGCAGTTAATTCACCCCTCCACTTT.

The chain carries TRBV6-5 and TRBJ1-1; 9 nucleotides line up with TRBD1. J was trimmed by 4 bases and V by 4 bases; bases with no gene match: 7. CDR1 is MNHEY, CDR2 SVGAGI, per germline. This CDR3 contains 15 residues. CDR3 protein: CASSFSGTGSTEAFF. CDR3 DNA: TGTGCCAGCAGTTTCTCCGGGACAGGGAGCACTGAAGCTTTCTTT.

The chain joins TRBV7-9 to TRBJ1-1; D call uncertain. Between the trimmed V and J ends, which lost 5 bases and 0 bases, there was a span of 10 bases. CDR3 length: 14 residues. The germline gives CDR1 SEHNR, CDR2 FQNEAQ (reference sequence). CDR3 coding DNA: TGTGCCAGCAGCCCCCTAGGAATGAACACTGAAGCTTTCTTT. It encodes CASSPLGMNTEAFF.

With regard to this clone: The germline gene is not matched at one end of the junction; a read error may be the cause. The chain couples TRBV5-1 to TRBJ2-5, with TRBD2 matching 12 bases. The V gene's germline CDR1 is SGHRS and CDR2 YFSETQ. This CDR3 has 15 amino acids. CDR3 region: CASSLWTSGEEAQYF. The DNA for the CDR3 is TGCGCCAGCAGCTTATGGACTAGCGGGGAAGAGGCCCAGTACTTC.

CDR3 in amino acids: CASSLKSTGELFF. The CDR3 DNA sequence: TGTGCCAGCAGCTTAAAGAGCACCGGGGAGCTGTTTTTT. This rearrangement joins TRBV6-5 to TRBJ2-2; D gene uncertain. Germline CDR1 and CDR2: MNHEY and SVGAGI. The CDR3 is 13 residues long. V was pared by 6 bases and J by 4 bases, with 9 bases between.

This sequence joins TRBV6-5 and TRBJ2-5, with 11 bases fitting TRBD2. The CDR3 spans 16 residues. Trimming took 1 base from V and 2 from J; bases not matched to a gene: 3. In germline, CDR1 is MNHEY, CDR2 SVGAGI. CDR3 nucleotides: TGTGCCAGCAGTTACTTAGCGGGGGGGCATCAAGAGACCCAGTACTTC. It yields the protein CASSYLAGGHQETQYF.

The chain uses TRBV7-9 and TRBJ2-7; 11 nucleotides align to TRBD1. Germline V gene lookup returns CDR1 SEHNR and CDR2 FQNEAQ (reference sequence). V was clipped by 1 base and J by 2 bases; unmatched bases: 7. There are 17 residues in the CDR3. The CDR3 reads CASSLGPGQGVPYEQYV. The CDR3 DNA is TGTGCCAGCAGCTTAGGTCCGGGACAGGGGGTCCCCTACGAGCAGTACGTC.

This clone has only a few counts. This sequence joins TRBV6-5 and TRBJ1-5, with 7 positions matching TRBD1. The CDR3 consists of 14 residues. Germline lookup yields CDR1 MNHEY and CDR2 SVGAGI. With V trimmed by 0 bases and J by 9 bases, 5 bases remained unmatched. The CDR3, as DNA: TGTGCCAGCAGTTACTCGGCAGGGGGATGGCCCCAGCATTTT. Translating gives CASSYSAGGWPQHF.

The rearrangement joins TRBV5-5 to TRBJ1-2, with 7 bases matching TRBD1. Trimming took 3 bases from V and 4 from J; bases not matched to a gene: 12. Germline CDR1 is SGHKS and CDR2 is YYEKEE (reference sequence). The CDR3 has 16 amino acids. This CDR3 reads CASSSGQSLPPYGYTF. In nucleotides, the CDR3 is TGTGCCAGCAGCTCGGGACAGTCACTTCCCCCCTATGGCTACACCTTC.